The 28 T cell receptor beta chains below come from one sample, sequenced in a study of cytotoxic CD8 clonotypes in ibrutinib-treated CLL. Some clones are missing from TCRdb's copy, which holds only in-frame ones; the method was immunoSEQ multiplex PCR. This sample carries approximately 32,000 clones, 45% to 50% of them seen once, and the ten largest clones take approximately 20%. The sample consisted of PBMCs, taken before ibrutinib treatment. All receptors derive from a human donor with chronic lymphocytic leukemia.

V and J are TRBV6-6 and TRBJ1-2; 8 bases fit TRBD1. Germline values: CDR1 MNHNY, CDR2 SVGAGI (reference sequence). The CDR3 has 15 amino acids. The ends lost 2 bases at V and 4 bases at J; junction bases unmatched: 6. The CDR3 nucleotides are TGTGCCAGCAGTTACGCGCTCGGACAGGGCTATGGCTACACCTTC. Translating it yields CASSYALGQGYGYTF.

The chain carries TRBV6-5 and TRBJ2-3; TRBD1 aligns across 7 bases. This CDR3 has 15 residues. The ends lost 6 bases at V and 3 bases at J; junction bases unmatched: 9. From germline, CDR1 is MNHEY and CDR2 SVGAGI. The CDR3 loop is CASSPQGDSTDTQYF. The CDR3 DNA sequence: TGTGCCAGCAGCCCCCAAGGGGACAGTACAGATACGCAGTATTTT.

This clone appeared a few times. The V and J genes are TRBV2 and TRBJ2-3, with 9 bases lining up with TRBD2. J lost 7 bases, V lost 5 bases, and 10 bases had no gene match. CDR3 length equals 15 residues. CDR1 is SNHLY, CDR2 FYNNEI, per germline. The CDR3 DNA is TGTGCCAGCAGTCAAGGGAGCGGGGGGCTTTATACGCAGTATTTT. Translation gives CASSQGSGGLYTQYF.

This chain joins TRBV6-5 and TRBJ1-4; 9 nucleotides align to TRBD1. The germline CDR1 and CDR2 sequences are MNHEY and SVGAGI. Trimming at V came to 6 bases and at J to 7 bases, leaving 9 bases not matched to a gene. This CDR3 spans 15 amino acids. In DNA, the CDR3 is TGTGCCAGCAGCCGGAGGACAGGGGAAGGTGAAAAACTGTTTTTT. This codes for CASSRRTGEGEKLFF.

The J gene is TRBJ1-2, the V gene TRBV27; no reliable D call. CDR3 length equals 13 residues. V shed 3 bases and J shed 4 bases, with 9 bases lying between them. From germline, CDR1 is MNHEY and CDR2 SMNVEV (reference sequence). The CDR3 spells CASSFDLAYGYTF. CDR3 in DNA: TGTGCCAGCAGTTTTGACCTCGCCTATGGCTACACCTTC.

Note on this clone: The identical CDR3 is also encoded by other nucleotide sequences in the sample. V is TRBV18 and J is TRBJ2-3; D unclear. V was clipped by 3 bases and J by 2 bases, with 3 bases between them. There are 12 residues in the CDR3. Germline CDR1 KGHSH, CDR2 LQKENI. As DNA, the CDR3 is TGTGCCAGCTCACCTTCCACAGATACGCAGTATTTT. It translates to CASSPSTDTQYF.

This chain connects TRBV12-1 to TRBJ1-5. TRBV12-1 is an annotated pseudogene. The CDR3 loop spans 20 amino acids. In nucleotides, the CDR3 is TGTGCCAGCAGTTTCGGGACCCGTTACAGGACCTCAATTGGAAATCAGCCCCAGCATTTT. Translation: CASSFGTRYRTSIGNQPQHF.

This clone was counted between two and nine times. This rearrangement joins TRBV27 to TRBJ2-1, with D unclear. The CDR3 extends over 12 amino acids. V lost 6 bases and J 4 bases, leaving 7 bases between the germline ends. CDR1 is MNHEY and CDR2 is SMNVEV in the germline V gene (reference sequence). CDR3 sequence (DNA): TGTGCCAGCAGCGGGTTGTACAATGAGCAGTTCTTC. Translating gives CASSGLYNEQFF.

The rearrangement joins TRBV19 to TRBJ1-2; D possibly corresponds to TRBD1 (5 bases). CDR1 LNHDA and CDR2 SQIVND come from the germline V gene (reference sequence). With 10 bases removed from V and 4 bases from J, the gap between germline ends came to 13 bases. This CDR3 has 12 residues. CDR3 coding DNA: TGTGCCACCAGCGGGAGGGGCTATGGCTACACCTTC. Amino acid sequence: CATSGRGYGYTF.

This clone showed up just once. The chain joins TRBV6-1 to TRBJ1-5; TRBD1 is a possible D gene (5 bases). The CDR3 sequence is 14 residues long. The germline V and J ends were trimmed by 5 bases and 3 bases, with 11 bases remaining between them. The germline CDR1 and CDR2 sequences are MNHNS and SASEGT. CDR3 in DNA: TGTGCCAGCAGTTTCCAGGGATTCAATCAGCCCCAGCATTTT. This codes for CASSFQGFNQPQHF.

CDR3 nucleotides: TGCGCCAGCAGCCAAGATGGCAGGGGCTGGACTGAAGCTTTCTTT. It is translated as CASSQDGRGWTEAFF. The chain carries TRBV4-1 and TRBJ1-1; possible D gene TRBD1, 6 bases. Germline assignment: CDR1 MGHRA and CDR2 YSYEKL. This CDR3 region has 15 residues. V dropped 0 bases and J dropped 5 bases, with 13 bases sitting between them.

The CDR3 loop reads CASSERYTGELFF. The CDR3 coding sequence is TGCGCCAGCAGCGAAAGATACACCGGGGAGCTGTTTTTT. The chain couples TRBV5-1 to TRBJ2-2; D call uncertain. Germline lookup yields CDR1 SGHRS and CDR2 YFSETQ. This CDR3 region has 13 residues. Trimming stripped 4 bases from V and 3 bases from J, with 7 bases between.

This clone was recorded once. The chain combines TRBV5-6 with TRBJ2-5; 12 nucleotides line up with TRBD2. CDR3 length equals 16 residues. Per germline, CDR1 SGHDT and CDR2 YYEEEE. The junction had 4 bases not matched to a gene; V was cut back by 3 bases and J by 1 base. The CDR3 loop reads CASSSLAGGSQETQYF. In DNA, the CDR3 is TGTGCCAGCAGCTCCCTAGCGGGGGGGAGCCAAGAGACCCAGTACTTC.

This clone was recorded only once. This chain uses TRBV12-5 with TRBJ2-1, with D tentatively TRBD2 (6 bases). The germline CDR1 and CDR2 sequences are LGHNT and FRNRAP. V lost 5 bases to trimming and J lost 0 bases, with 11 bases between them. This CDR3 comprises 15 residues. The CDR3 sequence: CASGGGGTSYNEQFF. CDR3 DNA sequence: TGTGCTAGTGGTGGCGGCGGGACCTCCTACAATGAGCAGTTCTTC.

This clone has more than one count but fewer than ten. The chain couples TRBV7-3 to TRBJ2-1; D call uncertain. The CDR3 has 14 residues. The germline V gene has CDR1 SGHTA and CDR2 FQGTGA. V lost 4 bases and J lost 0, with 7 bases in between. The CDR3 sequence is CASSSTSSYNEQFF. Here the CDR3 DNA reads TGTGCCAGCAGCTCCACGAGCTCCTACAATGAGCAGTTCTTC. Filled out from reference TRBV7-3 and TRBJ2-1, the complete variable domain reads GAGVSQTPSNKVTEKGKYVELRCDPISGHTALYWYRQSLGQGPEFLIYFQGTGAADDSGLPNDRFFAVRPEGSVSTLKIQRTERGDSAVYLCASSSTSSYNEQFFGPGTRLTVL.

The sample holds a few counts of this clone. The chain joins TRBV18 to TRBJ1-6; D not certain. Germline V gene sequence: CDR1 KGHSH, CDR2 LQKENI. V was pared by 4 bases and J by 10 bases, with 11 bases between. The CDR3 covers 13 residues. The CDR3 spells CASSRGVGSPLHF. The CDR3 DNA reads TGTGCCAGCTCACGTGGGGTTGGATCACCCCTCCACTTT.

Of note for this clone: The sample carries other DNA sequences with the same CDR3. The V and J genes are TRBV5-1 and TRBJ2-5, with no clear D. V lost 2 bases to trimming and J lost 1 base, with 0 bases between them. Germline assignment: CDR1 SGHRS and CDR2 YFSETQ. The CDR3 contains 11 residues. The chain's CDR3 is CASSFQETQYF. The CDR3 DNA follows: TGCGCCAGCAGCTTCCAAGAGACCCAGTACTTC.

This clone was observed a handful of times. The chain couples TRBV5-1 to TRBJ1-2; 9 bases map to TRBD1. CDR3 length equals 16 residues. Germline V lookup: CDR1 SGHRS, CDR2 YFSETQ. Unmatched junction bases numbered 12, after V lost 1 base and J lost 8 bases. CDR3 nucleotides: TGCGCCAGCAGCTTGTACCGGACAGGGGCCCCGGGGGGCTACACCTTC. It is translated as CASSLYRTGAPGGYTF.

The rearrangement uses TRBV18 and TRBJ1-3; tentatively, D is TRBD1 (5 bases). The germline V and J ends were trimmed by 6 bases and 0 bases, with 21 bases remaining between them. The germline CDR1 and CDR2 sequences are KGHSH and LQKENI. The CDR3 contains 18 residues. Written as DNA, the CDR3 is TGTGCCAGCTCCCAGACAGTAGGAGGAGGCGACTCTGGAAACACCATATATTTT. It specifies CASSQTVGGGDSGNTIYF.

This chain links TRBV4-1 with TRBJ1-2; D remains unclear. The CDR3 runs 17 residues. Germline lookup yields CDR1 MGHRA and CDR2 YSYEKL. V lost 0 bases, J lost 4 bases, and 18 bases lay in between. This chain's CDR3 is CASSQDRVRGPGYGYTF. CDR3 DNA sequence: TGCGCCAGCAGCCAAGATCGGGTGCGAGGGCCGGGCTATGGCTACACCTTC.

The rearrangement joins TRBV29-1 to TRBJ1-2; D is ambiguous. Germline V gene data show CDR1 as SQVTM and CDR2 as ANQGSEA. The CDR3 is 13 residues long. The germline V and J ends were trimmed by 3 bases and 2 bases, with 10 bases remaining between them. CDR3 residues: CSVDGEMNYGYTF. The CDR3 DNA reads as TGCAGCGTTGATGGGGAGATGAACTATGGCTACACCTTC. Together with reference TRBV29-1 and TRBJ1-2, the CDR3 gives the full variable domain: SAVISQKPSRDICQRGTSLTIQCQVDSQVTMMFWYRQQPGQSLTLIATANQGSEATYESGFVIDKFPISRPNLTFSTLTVSNMSPEDSSIYLCSVDGEMNYGYTFGSGTRLTVV.

The V gene is TRBV5-6, the J gene TRBJ2-7, with 8 bases identical to TRBD1. From germline, CDR1 is SGHDT and CDR2 YYEEEE. The J segment lost 3 bases and the V segment lost 4 bases, leaving 3 bases of the junction unmatched. The CDR3 totals 13 residues. CDR3 sequence reads: CASSAGTGYEQYF. Here the CDR3 DNA reads TGTGCCAGCAGCGCCGGGACAGGCTACGAGCAGTACTTC.

This clone has a handful of counts. This sequence joins TRBV5-4 and TRBJ1-2, with D tentatively TRBD1 (6 bases). This CDR3 is built from 15 residues. Germline V gene data show CDR1 as SGHNT and CDR2 as YYREEE (reference sequence). V was pared by 4 bases and J by 2 bases, with 15 bases between. The CDR3 reads CASSAPRGGNYGYTF. In nucleotides, the CDR3 is TGTGCCAGCAGCGCCCCTAGAGGGGGGAACTATGGCTACACCTTC.

The chain is built from TRBV7-6 and TRBJ1-2; D call uncertain. Trimming shortened V by 5 bases and J by 8 bases, and 15 bases separated the two germline ends. The CDR3 contains 13 residues. Germline V lookup: CDR1 SGHVS, CDR2 FNYEAQ. DNA of the CDR3: TGTGCCAGCAGCGTCCAGCCTGGGTGGGGCTACACCTTC. It translates to CASSVQPGWGYTF. The variable domain in full, with the rest retrieved from reference TRBV7-6 and TRBJ1-2, is GAGVSQSPRYKVTKRGQDVALRCDPISGHVSLYWYRQALGQGPEFLTYFNYEAQQDKSGLPNDRFSAERPEGSISTLTIQRTEQRDSAMYRCASSVQPGWGYTFGSGTRLTVV.

This sequence joins TRBV4-2 and TRBJ1-2, with D unclear. The CDR3 totals 13 residues. Looked up from germline, CDR1 is LGHNA and CDR2 is YNFKEQ. Trimming took off 0 bases at V and 9 bases at J, with 11 bases between the two ends. This chain's CDR3 is CASSQELQPRYTF. For the CDR3, the DNA is TGTGCCAGCAGCCAAGAACTACAGCCCCGCTACACCTTC.

This clone has only a few counts. The chain joins TRBV29-1 to TRBJ1-6; no firm D call. This CDR3 contains 13 residues. Looked up from germline, CDR1 is SQVTM and CDR2 is ANQGSEA. Trimming removed 6 bases at V and 7 bases at J, with 13 bases between. The CDR3 spells CSVQDSANSPLHF. CDR3 nucleotide sequence: TGCAGCGTGCAGGACTCAGCGAATTCACCCCTCCACTTT.

A few counts support this clone. The chain joins TRBV11-2 to TRBJ1-3, with 8 nucleotides matching TRBD1. The length of the CDR3 is 16 residues. With 3 bases clipped from V and 0 bases from J, the junction kept 4 bases outside the gene matches. Germline V lookup: CDR1 SGHAT, CDR2 FQNNGV. The CDR3 DNA reads as TGTGCCAGCAGCTTTTCACAGGGGGGCTCTGGAAACACCATATATTTT. This sequence encodes CASSFSQGGSGNTIYF.

The chain combines TRBV4-1 with TRBJ1-3, with D hard to call. V lost 1 base and J 3 bases, leaving 16 bases between the germline ends. The CDR3 covers 17 residues. Germline V gives CDR1 MGHRA, CDR2 YSYEKL. As DNA, the CDR3 is TGCGCCAGCAGCCAAGTTTGGTCCGTCGATGGTGGAAACACCATATATTTT. Translating it yields CASSQVWSVDGGNTIYF.